The 20 T cell receptor beta chains presented below share a single source sample, sequenced in a study of early T cells in non-severe SARS-CoV-2 infection. TCRdb redid the calling of the 5' RACE reads with MiXCR, one entry per CDR3 protein. The sample contains about 80,000 distinct CDR3 sequences, approximately 12% of which appear only once. The starting material was whole blood, obtained at baseline. The receptors were sampled from an adult who was a healthcare worker with PCR-confirmed SARS-CoV-2 infection or an uninfected control (not recorded which). The donor label of this sample is uncertain.

This clonotype was detected many times. The rearrangement links TRBV6-1 to TRBJ2-1, with D uncertain. Germline CDR1 and CDR2: MNHNS and SASEGT. V lost 6 bases, J lost 6 bases, and 12 bases lay in between. This CDR3 is 13 amino acids long. The CDR3 DNA reads as TGTGCCAGCAGCCCAACTTGGGGCAATGAGCAGTTCTTC. Encoded protein: CASSPTWGNEQFF.

This clonotype appeared a few times. CDR3 in DNA: TGTGCCAGCAGCCTGACAGGGGCTTCCTCTAACTATGGCTACACCTTC. It encodes CASSLTGASSNYGYTF. The chain has TRBV7-3 and TRBJ1-2, with 8 bases that match TRBD1. Germline trimming cut 5 bases from V and 0 bases from J; bases unmatched to any gene: 8. This CDR3 region has 16 residues. Germline V lookup: CDR1 SGHTA, CDR2 FQGTGA.

In this sample, this clonotype turned up a few times. The genes are TRBV7-7 and TRBJ2-5, with TRBD2 matching over 8 bases. Germline trimming cut 3 bases from V and 5 bases from J; bases unmatched to any gene: 8. The CDR3 is 15 residues long. CDR1 SSHAT and CDR2 FNYEAQ come from the germline V gene (reference sequence). The CDR3 bases are TGTGCCAGCAGCTTTACAGCGGGAGTAAGGGAGACCCAGTACTTC. As protein: CASSFTAGVRETQYF.

The chain employs TRBV7-6 and TRBJ2-1; TRBD2 aligns across 11 bases. Germline-derived CDR1 and CDR2 are SGHVS and FNYEAQ. V lost 1 base and J lost 9; bases outside the gene matches: 11. The CDR3 length is 17 residues. CDR3 sequence: CASSLDPSGGYSGEQFF. Written as DNA, the CDR3 is TGTGCCAGCAGCTTAGACCCTAGCGGGGGGTATTCCGGTGAGCAGTTCTTC. The full variable domain, its missing parts supplied by reference TRBV7-6 and TRBJ2-1, is GAGVSQSPRYKVTKRGQDVALRCDPISGHVSLYWYRQALGQGPEFLTYFNYEAQQDKSGLPNDRFSAERPEGSISTLTIQRTEQRDSAMYRCASSLDPSGGYSGEQFFGPGTRLTVL.

This clonotype appeared a few times. The V call is TRBV20-1, the J call TRBJ2-6, with D unclear. The CDR3 contains 15 residues. Germline V lookup: CDR1 DFQATT, CDR2 SNEGSKA (reference sequence). Trimming removed 6 bases at V and 0 bases at J, with 12 bases between. The CDR3 sequence is CSAALQSSGANVLTF. The CDR3 DNA sequence: TGCAGTGCAGCTCTACAGAGCTCTGGGGCCAACGTCCTGACTTTC.

This chain links TRBV9 with TRBJ2-5, with 10 bases identical to TRBD1. Germline loops: CDR1 SGDLS, CDR2 YYNGEE. The CDR3 covers 17 residues. Trimming took 2 bases from V and 3 from J; bases not matched to a gene: 10. CDR3 in amino acids: CASSVRSEGTGEETQYF. In DNA, the CDR3 is TGTGCCAGCAGCGTCCGATCGGAAGGGACAGGGGAAGAGACCCAGTACTTC.

This clonotype was counted between two and nine times. The chain has TRBV21-1 and TRBJ2-7. TRBV21-1 is described as a pseudogene. This CDR3 has 13 amino acids. CDR3 region: CASSVLLAYEQYF. Written as DNA, the CDR3 is TGTGCCAGCAGCGTTTTGTTGGCCTACGAGCAGTACTTC.

This clonotype turned up a few times. CDR3 protein: CSGGTGHSYEQYF. CDR3 sequence (DNA): TGCAGCGGCGGGACAGGGCACTCCTACGAGCAGTACTTC. The chain recombines TRBV29-1 with TRBJ2-7, with TRBD1 matching over 9 bases. Germline lookup yields CDR1 SQVTM and CDR2 ANQGSEA. V was pared by 7 bases and J by 0 bases, with 4 bases of the junction left unmatched. The CDR3 loop spans 13 amino acids.

The chain links TRBV6-1 to TRBJ1-6; 8 bases agree with TRBD1. The junction had 2 bases not matched to a gene; V was cut back by 3 bases and J by 7 bases. Germline V CDR1 and CDR2: MNHNS, SASEGT. The CDR3 sequence is 14 residues long. This CDR3 is CASSDRQGNSPLHF. In DNA form, the CDR3 reads TGTGCCAGCAGTGACCGACAGGGGAATTCACCCCTCCACTTT.

The V call is TRBV19, the J call TRBJ2-2; D is uncertain. Germline lookup yields CDR1 LNHDA and CDR2 SQIVND (reference sequence). Trimming removed 3 bases at V and 6 bases at J, with 5 bases between. The CDR3 contains 12 residues. The CDR3 is CASSIEPGELFF. DNA of the CDR3: TGTGCCAGTAGTATTGAACCCGGGGAGCTGTTTTTT.

There are a few counts of this clonotype. The V gene is TRBV7-9, the J gene TRBJ1-2; D is undetermined. CDR1 SEHNR and CDR2 FQNEAQ come from the germline V gene (reference sequence). The CDR3 length is 15 residues. V was trimmed by 5 bases and J by 3 bases, leaving 16 bases between them. Here the CDR3 DNA reads TGTGCCAGCAGCCCCTGGGTTGGAGAGGACTATGGCTACACCTTC. As protein: CASSPWVGEDYGYTF.

The chain employs TRBV7-2 and TRBJ2-5, with D possibly TRBD2 on 5 matching bases. CDR3 size: 12 residues. Germline V gene lookup returns CDR1 SGHTA and CDR2 FQGNSA. V was trimmed by 2 bases and J by 6 bases, leaving 7 bases between them. CDR3 nucleotides: TGTGCCAGCAGCTTAATAGCGCAGACCCAGTACTTC. Its protein is CASSLIAQTQYF.

The chain couples TRBV7-2 to TRBJ2-3; no clear D. The CDR3 consists of 12 residues. CDR1 and CDR2 from the germline V gene are SGHTA and FQGNSA. Trimming left V 4 bases short and J 4 bases short, with 6 bases between. DNA for the CDR3: TGTGCCAGCAGCTCCTACGCAGATACGCAGTATTTT. Protein product: CASSSYADTQYF.

This clonotype has a handful of counts. This chain links TRBV5-4 with TRBJ2-5, with D possibly TRBD1 on 8 matching bases. V shed 0 bases and J shed 3 bases, with 12 bases lying between them. The CDR3 length is 15 residues. Per germline, CDR1 SGHNT and CDR2 YYREEE (reference sequence). CDR3 nucleotides: TGTGCCAGCAGCTTGGTAACAGGGGGGGAAGAGACCCAGTACTTC. Its translation is CASSLVTGGEETQYF.

The chain joins TRBV4-2 to TRBJ2-3; D not certain. Trimming shortened V by 4 bases and J by 5 bases, and 7 bases separated the two germline ends. Per germline, CDR1 LGHNA and CDR2 YNFKEQ. This CDR3 region has 12 residues. The CDR3 spells CASSRGEDTQYF. The CDR3 coding sequence is TGTGCCAGCAGCCGTGGCGAAGATACGCAGTATTTT.

To note about this clonotype: This may stem from a read error, because a much larger clone lies one nucleotide away. The chain carries TRBV6-4 and TRBJ2-5, with TRBD1 as a possible D gene (5 bases). Germline-derived CDR1 and CDR2 are MRHNA and SNTAGT. This CDR3 region has 14 residues. CDR3 in amino acids: CASSEYQGQENQYF. CDR3 coding DNA: TGTGCCAGCAGTGAGTACCAGGGCCAAGAGAACCAGTACTTC.

This chain connects TRBV29-1 to TRBJ1-2; D is unresolved. This CDR3 comprises 11 residues. Trimming removed 4 bases from V and 10 bases from J, with 13 bases in between. In germline, CDR1 is SQVTM, CDR2 ANQGSEA. The CDR3 sequence: CSVGPGLDYTF. CDR3 coding DNA: TGCAGCGTTGGTCCGGGCTTAGACTACACCTTC.

This clonotype was observed a handful of times. The rearrangement links TRBV9 to TRBJ2-3; 14 positions agree with TRBD2. Per germline, CDR1 SGDLS and CDR2 YYNGEE. The CDR3 loop spans 17 amino acids. J was trimmed by 0 bases and V by 3 bases; bases with no gene match: 3. CDR3 sequence: CASSATSGRASTDTQYF. The CDR3 nucleotides are TGTGCCAGCAGCGCGACTAGCGGGAGGGCCAGCACAGATACGCAGTATTTT.

In this sample, this clonotype turned up many times. The chain combines TRBV19 with TRBJ2-1; no firm D call. Germline CDR1 reads LNHDA; CDR2 reads SQIVND (reference sequence). Trimming cost V 4 bases and J 7 bases, with 5 bases left between them. The CDR3 is 11 amino acids. CDR3 sequence (DNA): TGTGCCAGTAGTAGGTGGAATGAGCAGTTCTTC. Protein sequence: CASSRWNEQFF.

This clonotype was found a few times. J is TRBJ2-1 and V is TRBV14, with D possibly TRBD1 on 7 matching bases. Germline CDR1 is SGHDN and CDR2 is FVKESK. This CDR3 spans 14 amino acids. Trimming left V 5 bases short and J 5 bases short, with 13 bases between. The CDR3, as DNA: TGTGCCAGCAGCTGGGCAGGGGGGCACAATGAGCAGTTCTTC. Amino acids: CASSWAGGHNEQFF.